This TCR beta chain was observed in a study of regulatory T cells in long-lasting Graves disease. Time point indicated: newly diagnosed GD, antithyroid drugs for less than 3 months. Construction of the TCR library relied on RNA isolated from PBMCs. This clonotype occurred a few times. CDR3-region Arm-PCR and iRepertoire HTBI primers produced the TCR beta libraries. MiXCR, applied by TCRdb to the multiplex PCR reads, yields one record per CDR3 protein. This table has hundreds of thousands of distinct CDR3 sequences, 13% appearing once. This sample also appeared in a second study, on T cells in Graves' hyperthyroidism and ophthalmopathy.

This clonotype was obtained from a man aged 25 to 40 with Graves disease. Sequencing used peripheral blood mononuclear cells (PBMCs), obtained at new diagnosis, from a patient treated with antithyroid drugs.

The CDR3 DNA reads TGTGCCAGCAGAGGACCGTCCTACGAGCAGTACTTC. Translated, it gives CASRGPSYEQYF. The V call is TRBV28, the J call TRBJ2-7; D not certain. From germline, CDR1 is MDHEN and CDR2 SYDVKM. V was pared by 6 bases and J by 1 base, with 7 bases between. The CDR3 runs 12 residues.